These 12 T cell receptor beta chains originate from one sample sequenced in a study of shared T cell receptors in the human thymus. The assay was immunoSEQ multiplex PCR, and TCRdb's table has in-frame clones only and misses some. The sample has about 730,000 clones; approximately 85% are singletons. Separately, the same data were catalogued under a study of human thymus T cells.

What was sequenced was thymocytes. These receptors were taken from a girl under three years old with a congenital heart defect.

The chain combines TRBV29-1 with TRBJ1-3; the D is unclear. The germline gives CDR1 SQVTM, CDR2 ANQGSEA. Trimming took 6 bases from V and 2 from J, leaving 14 bases between them. The CDR3 length is 14 residues. The CDR3 DNA reads as TGCAGCGTCGCGACCCAGAGGACTGGAAACACCATATATTTT. It specifies CSVATQRTGNTIYF. Filled out from reference TRBV29-1 and TRBJ1-3, the complete variable domain reads SAVISQKPSRDICQRGTSLTIQCQVDSQVTMMFWYRQQPGQSLTLIATANQGSEATYESGFVIDKFPISRPNLTFSTLTVSNMSPEDSSIYLCSVATQRTGNTIYFGEGSWLTVV.

The rearrangement links TRBV11-2 to TRBJ2-4; D is possibly TRBD1 (6 bases). The CDR3 spans 13 residues. The germline V gene has CDR1 SGHAT and CDR2 FQNNGV. V was clipped by 1 base and J by 9 bases, with 10 bases between them. Written as DNA, the CDR3 is TGTGCCAGCAGCTTAGGGCAGGGGAGCATTCAGTACTTC. Residues: CASSLGQGSIQYF.

This chain uses TRBV19 with TRBJ1-5; 9 positions match TRBD1. V dropped 10 bases and J dropped 0; count of bases not matched to a gene: 7. The germline gives CDR1 LNHDA, CDR2 SQIVND (reference sequence). This CDR3 comprises 15 residues. The CDR3 DNA follows: TGTGCCACCCGGACAGGGGAATATAGCAATCAGCCCCAGCATTTT. Its protein product is CATRTGEYSNQPQHF.

The chain carries TRBV10-3 and TRBJ2-7, with 9 bases matching TRBD1. Germline loops: CDR1 ENHRY, CDR2 SYGVKD. There are 14 residues in the CDR3. V was clipped by 9 bases and J by 1 base; unmatched bases: 7. CDR3 sequence: CAIRLGTGSYEQYF. The CDR3 DNA sequence: TGTGCCATACGACTGGGGACAGGGTCCTACGAGCAGTACTTC.

The chain employs TRBV5-1 and TRBJ2-1; TRBD1 aligns across 8 bases. Germline V CDR1 and CDR2: SGHRS, YFSETQ. CDR3 length: 13 amino acids. The V and J ends lost 7 bases and 4 bases, in that order; junction bases with no gene match: 4. CDR3 region: CASQGATYNEQFF. The CDR3, as DNA: TGCGCCAGCCAGGGGGCGACGTACAATGAGCAGTTCTTC.

This chain uses TRBV5-6 with TRBJ2-7, with TRBD1 identical over 8 bases. This CDR3 is built from 14 residues. Trimming removed 0 bases from V and 5 bases from J; junction bases left unmatched: 4. CDR1 is SGHDT, CDR2 YYEEEE, per germline. The CDR3 reads CASSLDRGSDEQYF. Written as DNA, the CDR3 is TGTGCCAGCAGCTTGGACAGGGGGTCGGACGAGCAGTACTTC.

The chain is built from TRBV19 and TRBJ1-3; tentative D call: TRBD1 (6 bases). Germline V CDR1 and CDR2: LNHDA, SQIVND (reference sequence). The V end was cut by 5 bases, the J end by 0 bases, with 26 bases between. CDR3 length: 20 amino acids. For the CDR3, the DNA is TGTGCCAGTAGTTCCGCTCCCGGGACACTTAAGACGCTCTCTGGAAACACCATATATTTT. Residues: CASSSAPGTLKTLSGNTIYF.

The CDR3 DNA is TGTGCCAGTAGTCCCGAGGGAGAGACCCAGTACTTC. Protein product: CASSPEGETQYF. The chain links TRBV19 to TRBJ2-5; possible D gene TRBD2, 5 bases. Germline V gene lookup returns CDR1 LNHDA and CDR2 SQIVND (reference sequence). Between the trimmed V and J ends, which lost 5 bases and 4 bases, there was a span of 8 bases. The CDR3 totals 12 residues.

V is TRBV5-1 and J is TRBJ1-6; unclear D gene. This CDR3 comprises 16 residues. The germline V gene has CDR1 SGHRS and CDR2 YFSETQ. V shed 3 bases and J shed 5 bases, with 15 bases lying between them. CDR3 sequence reads: CASSSYPRDNNSPLHF. The CDR3 bases are TGCGCCAGCAGCTCATATCCTCGGGATAATAATTCACCCCTCCACTTT.

The gene calls are TRBV5-6 and TRBJ1-1; D remains ambiguous. The CDR3 runs to 17 residues. Looked up from germline, CDR1 is SGHDT and CDR2 is YYEEEE. Between the trimmed V and J ends, which lost 0 bases and 1 base, there was a span of 16 bases. CDR3 sequence reads: CASSLAGRLTPNTEAFF. The DNA of the CDR3 is TGTGCCAGCAGCTTGGCGGGTCGGCTGACCCCGAACACTGAAGCTTTCTTT.

This clone was observed a handful of times. The chain recombines TRBV4-1 with TRBJ1-2; 9 bases fit TRBD1. This CDR3 region has 19 residues. The V and J ends lost 1 base and 3 bases, in that order; junction bases with no gene match: 15. Germline V CDR1 and CDR2: MGHRA, YSYEKL. The DNA of the CDR3 is TGCGCCAGCAGCCAAGCCCCTGGGGACAGGGAGGAATCGGACTATGGCTACACCTTC. It specifies CASSQAPGDREESDYGYTF.

The rearrangement links TRBV10-3 to TRBJ2-5; D remains unclear. Judging by the DNA end, TRBJ2-7 fits better; the J call may be wrong. The CDR3 is 14 amino acids. Germline values: CDR1 ENHRY, CDR2 SYGVKD. The CDR3 region is CAISEQATSYEQYF. In nucleotides, the CDR3 is TGTGCCATCAGTGAGCAGGCTACATCCTACGAGCAGTACTTC.